The 12 T cell receptor beta chains in this list originate from one sample, sequenced in a study of blood T cell repertoires in COVID-19. Only in-frame clones appear in the TCRdb table, and some are missing; sequencing was by immunoSEQ multiplex PCR. The sample includes hundreds of thousands of clones, 87% of them seen just once. The sequencing input was PBMCs or T cells enriched from blood (not recorded which). Source of these receptors: a woman aged 25 to 39 who had recovered from COVID-19.

This chain links TRBV18 with TRBJ1-4; 10 positions agree with TRBD1. J gave up 8 bases and V 3 bases, and 3 bases lay outside the gene matches. CDR1 is KGHSH, CDR2 LQKENI, per germline. CDR3 size: 14 residues. CDR3 in amino acids: CASSPTGGGEKLFF. CDR3 DNA sequence: TGTGCCAGCTCACCGACAGGGGGCGGAGAAAAACTGTTTTTT.

This chain joins TRBV7-9 and TRBJ1-5, with 8 nucleotides matching TRBD1. This CDR3 is built from 16 residues. The V gene end was trimmed by 4 bases and the J gene end by 1 base; junction bases not matched to a gene: 6. The germline V gene has CDR1 SEHNR and CDR2 FQNEAQ (reference sequence). CDR3 amino acids: CASSSDRGRSNQPQHF. The DNA of the CDR3 is TGTGCCAGCAGCTCTGACAGGGGTCGGAGCAATCAGCCCCAGCATTTT.

This chain links TRBV3-1 (or the pseudogene TRBV3-2) with TRBJ2-5, with D possibly being TRBD1 (5 bases). V dropped 2 bases and J dropped 0 bases, with 7 bases sitting between them. Germline CDR1 is LGHDT and CDR2 is YNNKEL (reference sequence). The CDR3 is made up of 14 amino acids. CDR3 DNA: TGTGCCAGCAGCCAACAGGGTTACCAAGAGACCCAGTACTTC. Its protein is CASSQQGYQETQYF.

V usage is TRBV6-6 and J usage is TRBJ2-7; possibly TRBD1 for D (5 bases). Germline V gene sequence: CDR1 MNHNY, CDR2 SVGAGI (reference sequence). The CDR3 length is 15 residues. The germline V and J ends were trimmed by 2 bases and 5 bases, with 16 bases remaining between them. The CDR3 coding sequence is TGTGCCAGCAGTTACGGGGCAGGGCTGAGGAACGAGCAGTACTTC. Its protein is CASSYGAGLRNEQYF.

V is TRBV7-2 and J is TRBJ2-5, with no clear D. The V end was cut by 4 bases, the J end by 5 bases, with 17 bases between. The CDR3 totals 15 residues. In germline, CDR1 is SGHTA, CDR2 FQGNSA. The CDR3 here is CASSWSDGQLETQYF. The DNA for the CDR3 is TGTGCCAGCAGCTGGTCGGATGGGCAGTTGGAGACCCAGTACTTC.

This chain uses TRBV19 with TRBJ1-1; no firm D call. CDR1 and CDR2 from the germline V gene are LNHDA and SQIVND (reference sequence). Trimming took 10 bases from V and 1 from J, leaving 13 bases between them. The CDR3 runs to 13 residues. The CDR3 DNA reads TGTGCCACCTTCCGGCGGGCGAACACTGAAGCTTTCTTT. Translation gives CATFRRANTEAFF.

The chain is built from TRBV4-2 and TRBJ2-1, with 9 bases aligning to TRBD2. In germline, CDR1 is LGHNA, CDR2 YNFKEQ. This CDR3 is built from 17 residues. The ends lost 1 base at V and 6 bases at J; junction bases unmatched: 10. CDR3 DNA sequence: TGTGCCAGCAGCCAAGGAGTGGGCGGGGGGGCCACCAATGAGCAGTTCTTC. Its translation is CASSQGVGGGATNEQFF.

CDR3 sequence (DNA): TGTGCCAGCACCCTTTCAGAGGTAGCCAAAAACATTCAGTACTTC. Protein product: CASTLSEVAKNIQYF. V and J are TRBV7-9 and TRBJ2-4, with D unclear. V was cut by 7 bases and J by 0 bases, with 13 bases left in between. From germline, CDR1 is SEHNR and CDR2 FQNEAQ (reference sequence). The CDR3 has 15 residues.

This chain joins TRBV5-1 and TRBJ2-7; D unclear. Between the trimmed V and J ends, which lost 0 bases and 3 bases, there was a span of 13 bases. Germline V CDR1 and CDR2: SGHRS, YFSETQ. CDR3 length: 15 amino acids. The CDR3 DNA is TGCGCCAGCAGCTTGGCCGTTGGTCGCTACTACGAGCAGTACTTC. Protein sequence: CASSLAVGRYYEQYF.

The genes are TRBV15 and TRBJ1-2; maybe TRBD1 (6 bases). The CDR3 loop spans 15 amino acids. The germline gives CDR1 LNHNV, CDR2 YYDKDF (reference sequence). The ends were cut back, 4 bases at V and 4 bases at J, with 16 bases in the middle. The CDR3 region is CATSNTRGVVYGYTF. In DNA form, the CDR3 reads TGTGCCACCAGCAACACCAGGGGTGTTGTCTATGGCTACACCTTC.

This chain connects TRBV6-1 to TRBJ1-5, with D tentatively TRBD1 (5 bases). CDR1 is MNHNS, CDR2 SASEGT, per germline. V was trimmed by 3 bases and J by 0 bases, leaving 9 bases between them. This CDR3 spans 15 amino acids. The CDR3 protein is CASSETVYSNQPQHF. The CDR3 nucleotides read TGTGCCAGCAGTGAGACAGTTTATAGCAATCAGCCCCAGCATTTT.

V and J are TRBV3-1 (or the pseudogene TRBV3-2) and TRBJ2-6; D gene ambiguous. Germline lookup yields CDR1 LGHDT and CDR2 YNNKEL (reference sequence). The CDR3 is 16 amino acids. Trimming shortened V by 0 bases and J by 0 bases, and 6 bases separated the two germline ends. This CDR3 is CASSQDLSSGANVLTF. For the CDR3, the DNA is TGTGCCAGCAGCCAAGATCTTAGCTCTGGGGCCAACGTCCTGACTTTC.